Here is one T cell receptor beta chain with its context. This CDR3 comprises 16 residues. The V gene's germline CDR1 is SGHAT and CDR2 FQNNGV. With 6 bases removed from V and 5 bases from J, the gap between germline ends came to 22 bases. The sample is drawn from a study of blood T cell repertoires in COVID-19. On the study more broadly: Samples came from the United States, Italy and Spain, spanning acute and convalescent COVID-19. PBMCs, B-cell-depleted T cells, or T cells were the source of the cDNA or gDNA that made up the material.

The authors' processing: For nucleated cells, counts were estimated from reference gene primer amplification. The repertoire was sequenced with immunoSEQ multiplex PCR; TCRdb's copy has only in-frame clones and lacks some. V and J calls plus clone size are reproduced from that table; the DNA served to infer D and trimming. The data contain 45,000 to 60,000 clones, nearly 90% of them singletons. Sample: peripheral blood. The V gene is TRBV11-2, the J gene TRBJ2-5, with D tentatively TRBD2 (5 bases). This clonotype originated in a man aged 50 to 60 with active COVID-19. The DNA of the CDR3 is TGTGCCAGCAGAGAATCCCACCGGACTGCCCAGGAGACCCAGTACTTC. Amino acids: CASRESHRTAQETQYF.